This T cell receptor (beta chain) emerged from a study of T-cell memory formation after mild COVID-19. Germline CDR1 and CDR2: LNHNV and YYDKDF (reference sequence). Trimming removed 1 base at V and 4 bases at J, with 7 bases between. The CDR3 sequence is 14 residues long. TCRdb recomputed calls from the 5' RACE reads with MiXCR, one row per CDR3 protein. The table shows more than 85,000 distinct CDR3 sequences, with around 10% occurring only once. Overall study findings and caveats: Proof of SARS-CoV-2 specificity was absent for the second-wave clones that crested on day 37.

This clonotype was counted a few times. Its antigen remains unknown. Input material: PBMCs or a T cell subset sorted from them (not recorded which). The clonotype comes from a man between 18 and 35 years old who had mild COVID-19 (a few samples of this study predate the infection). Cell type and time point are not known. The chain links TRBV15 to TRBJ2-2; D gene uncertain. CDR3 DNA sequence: TGTGCCACCAGCAGAGTTCGGCCCACCGGGGAGCTGTTTTTT. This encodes CATSRVRPTGELFF.